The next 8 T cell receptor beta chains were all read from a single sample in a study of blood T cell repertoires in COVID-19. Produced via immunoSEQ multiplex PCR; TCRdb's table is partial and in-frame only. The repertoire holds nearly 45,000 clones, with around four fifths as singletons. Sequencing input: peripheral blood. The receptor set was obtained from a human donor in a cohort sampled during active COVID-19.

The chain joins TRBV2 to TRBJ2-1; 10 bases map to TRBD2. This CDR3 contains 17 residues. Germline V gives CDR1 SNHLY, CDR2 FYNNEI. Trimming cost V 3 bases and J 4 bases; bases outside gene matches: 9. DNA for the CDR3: TGTGCCAGCAGTGAGGGGGTACTAGCGGGGCGGTACAATGAGCAGTTCTTC. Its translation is CASSEGVLAGRYNEQFF. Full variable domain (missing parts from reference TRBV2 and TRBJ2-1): EPEVTQTPSHQVTQMGQEVILRCVPISNHLYFYWYRQILGQKVEFLVSFYNNEISEKSEIFDDQFSVERPDGSNFTLKIRSTKLEDSAMYFCASSEGVLAGRYNEQFFGPGTRLTVL.

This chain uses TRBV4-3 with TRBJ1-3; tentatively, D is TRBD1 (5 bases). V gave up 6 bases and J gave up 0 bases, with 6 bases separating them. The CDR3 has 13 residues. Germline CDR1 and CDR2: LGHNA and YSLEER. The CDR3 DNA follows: TGCGCCAGCAGTGACAGCTCTGGAAACACCATATATTTT. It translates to CASSDSSGNTIYF.

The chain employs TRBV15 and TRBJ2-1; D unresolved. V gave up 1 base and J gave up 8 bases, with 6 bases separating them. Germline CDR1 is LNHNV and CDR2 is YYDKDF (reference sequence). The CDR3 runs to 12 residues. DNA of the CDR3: TGTGCCACCAGCAGAGTAGGAGATGAGCAGTTCTTC. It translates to CATSRVGDEQFF.

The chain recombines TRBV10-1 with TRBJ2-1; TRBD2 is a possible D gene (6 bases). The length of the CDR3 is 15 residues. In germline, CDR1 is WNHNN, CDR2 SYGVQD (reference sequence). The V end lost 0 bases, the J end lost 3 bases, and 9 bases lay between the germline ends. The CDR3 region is CASSESGGSYNEQFF. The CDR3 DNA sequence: TGCGCCAGCAGTGAGTCCGGGGGAAGCTACAATGAGCAGTTCTTC.

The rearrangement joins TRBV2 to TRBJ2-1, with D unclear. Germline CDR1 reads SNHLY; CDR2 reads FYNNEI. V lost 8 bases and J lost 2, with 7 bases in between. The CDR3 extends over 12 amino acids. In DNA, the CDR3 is TGTGCCAGCCAGGTTCCCTACAATGAGCAGTTCTTC. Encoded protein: CASQVPYNEQFF. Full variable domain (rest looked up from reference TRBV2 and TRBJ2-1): EPEVTQTPSHQVTQMGQEVILRCVPISNHLYFYWYRQILGQKVEFLVSFYNNEISEKSEIFDDQFSVERPDGSNFTLKIRSTKLEDSAMYFCASQVPYNEQFFGPGTRLTVL.

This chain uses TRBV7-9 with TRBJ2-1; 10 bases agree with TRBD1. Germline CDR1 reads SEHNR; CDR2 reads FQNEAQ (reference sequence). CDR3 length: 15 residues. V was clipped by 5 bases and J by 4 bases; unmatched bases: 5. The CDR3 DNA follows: TGTGCCAGCAGCGCCCGGGACAGGGGTTACAATGAGCAGTTCTTC. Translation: CASSARDRGYNEQFF.

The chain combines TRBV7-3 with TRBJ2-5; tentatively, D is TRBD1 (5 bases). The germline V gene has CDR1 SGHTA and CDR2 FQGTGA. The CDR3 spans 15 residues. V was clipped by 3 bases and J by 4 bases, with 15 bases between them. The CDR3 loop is CASSFQGGRGETQYF. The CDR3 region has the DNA TGTGCCAGCAGCTTCCAGGGCGGCAGAGGAGAGACCCAGTACTTC.

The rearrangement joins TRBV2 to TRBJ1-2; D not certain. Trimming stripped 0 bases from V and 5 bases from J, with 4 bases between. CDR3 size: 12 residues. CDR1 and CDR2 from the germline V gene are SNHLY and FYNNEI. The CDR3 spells CASSEAVYGYTF. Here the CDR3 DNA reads TGTGCCAGCAGTGAAGCCGTATATGGCTACACCTTC.